The next 17 T cell receptor beta chains were all read from a single sample in a study of T cells in Graves' hyperthyroidism and ophthalmopathy. Amplification yielded TCR beta CDR3 regions, with RNA transcripts as the source. HTBI primers were employed in a first-round RT-PCR of the TCR CDR3. TCRdb passed the multiplex PCR reads through MiXCR, listing each CDR3 protein once. This sample has fewer than 350,000 distinct CDR3 sequences; roughly a fifth occur once, and the top ten carry over 45%. Sequenced sample: blood. The receptors were sampled from a woman between 50 and 59 years old with Graves' hyperthyroidism.

This chain links TRBV7-3 with TRBJ1-1; D may be TRBD1 (6 bases). Per the germline V gene, CDR1 is SGHTA and CDR2 is FQGTGA. The V gene lost 1 base and the J gene lost 8 bases, with 11 bases spanning the gap. The CDR3 loop spans 13 amino acids. CDR3 in DNA: TGTGCCAGCAGCTTAAGGGACACCGCGGAAGCTTTCTTT. Amino acids: CASSLRDTAEAFF.

About this clonotype itself: This could be a read error, since a much larger clone is one nucleotide away. V gene TRBV5-1 combines with J gene TRBJ2-3, with D unclear. Germline V gene lookup returns CDR1 SGHRS and CDR2 YFSETQ. The CDR3 runs to 16 residues. V lost 0 bases and J 0 bases, leaving 11 bases between the germline ends. CDR3 in DNA: TGCGCCAGCAGCTTGGGGTTGCGTCCTAGCACAGATACGCAGTATTTT. Translation gives CASSLGLRPSTDTQYF.

This clonotype came up a few times. The chain joins TRBV30 to TRBJ2-1; no clear D. V shed 4 bases and J shed 0 bases, with 10 bases lying between them. Germline loops: CDR1 GTSNPN, CDR2 SVGIG (reference sequence). The CDR3 covers 14 residues. CDR3 sequence (DNA): TGTGCCTGGAAGTATCCAGGCTCCTACAATGAGCAGTTCTTC. Its protein product is CAWKYPGSYNEQFF.

This clonotype appeared many times. The V and J genes are TRBV27 and TRBJ1-2; possibly TRBD1 for D (6 bases). This CDR3 is built from 14 residues. The V gene's germline CDR1 is MNHEY and CDR2 SMNVEV (reference sequence). V lost 5 bases to trimming and J lost 2 bases, with 12 bases between them. The CDR3 region has the DNA TGTGCCAGCAGTCTCCGGGACAAAAACTATGGCTACACCTTC. Its protein product is CASSLRDKNYGYTF.

This clonotype was detected a few times. The chain joins TRBV10-3 to TRBJ2-1; 7 nucleotides match TRBD2. This CDR3 has 16 amino acids. The germline V gene has CDR1 ENHRY and CDR2 SYGVKD. The V segment lost 0 bases and the J segment 6 bases; nucleotides outside the gene matches: 8. The CDR3 DNA follows: TGTGCCATCAGTGAGTCTCGGGGGGTCTCTTCCAATGAGCAGTTCTTC. It yields the protein CAISESRGVSSNEQFF.

This clonotype was counted ten times or more. The J gene is TRBJ1-2, the V gene TRBV5-1; a weak D match, TRBD1 (5 bases). The V gene lost 2 bases and the J gene lost 10 bases, with 9 bases spanning the gap. The CDR3 length is 11 residues. Germline V gives CDR1 SGHRS, CDR2 YFSETQ. In nucleotides, the CDR3 is TGCGCCAGCAGCTTCCAGGGAGTCTACACCTTC. This encodes CASSFQGVYTF.

This chain connects TRBV29-1 to TRBJ2-7; D remains ambiguous. The CDR3 is made up of 11 amino acids. In germline, CDR1 is SQVTM, CDR2 ANQGSEA. The V and J ends lost 8 bases and 2 bases respectively, with 10 bases between them. CDR3 DNA sequence: TGCAGCTACAGCCATGCCTACGAGCAGTACTTC. This translates into CSYSHAYEQYF.

About this clonotype itself: A much larger clone differs by one base, so this may be a read error. CDR3 loop: CASSLMGDSGVYEQYF. The CDR3, as DNA: TGTGCCAGCAGCCTGATGGGCGATAGCGGGGTCTACGAGCAGTACTTC. The chain joins TRBV11-3 to TRBJ2-7, with TRBD2 matching 8 bases. Germline assignment: CDR1 SGHNT and CDR2 YENEEA. The V segment lost 5 bases and the J segment 3 bases; nucleotides outside the gene matches: 12. The CDR3 has 16 amino acids.

The CDR3 DNA follows: TGCAGTGCTAGAGATCCGTGGGCAGGGGGCTGGTACGAGCAGTACTTC. This encodes CSARDPWAGGWYEQYF. The rearrangement joins TRBV20-1 to TRBJ2-7; TRBD1 agrees at 8 bases. Germline CDR1 is DFQATT and CDR2 is SNEGSKA (reference sequence). Germline trimming cut 0 bases from V and 4 bases from J; bases unmatched to any gene: 11. CDR3 size: 16 residues.

As for this clonotype: A read error may explain this, as a much larger clone is one base away. The chain couples TRBV2 to TRBJ2-5; D is undetermined. Trimming shortened V by 4 bases and J by 6 bases, and 12 bases separated the two germline ends. Germline V lookup: CDR1 SNHLY, CDR2 FYNNEI. This CDR3 contains 13 residues. CDR3 bases: TGTGCCAGCAGTGGACACGGCAAACAGACCCAGTACTTC. Translation gives CASSGHGKQTQYF.

This chain uses TRBV9 with TRBJ1-4; no reliable D call. This CDR3 is 14 amino acids long. The germline CDR1 and CDR2 sequences are SGDLS and YYNGEE. V dropped 3 bases and J dropped 7 bases, with 13 bases sitting between them. The CDR3 DNA follows: TGTGCCAGCAGCGCCCCGGGGTCCGGTGAAAAACTGTTTTTT. Its protein is CASSAPGSGEKLFF.

The V call is TRBV3-1, the J call TRBJ1-2; the D gene is possibly TRBD1 (5 bases). The ends were cut back, 0 bases at V and 3 bases at J, with 11 bases in the middle. Germline lookup yields CDR1 LGHDT and CDR2 YNNKEL (reference sequence). The length of the CDR3 is 15 residues. CDR3 region: CASSQDSGLHYGYTF. CDR3 DNA sequence: TGTGCCAGCAGCCAAGATTCGGGACTCCACTATGGCTACACCTTC.

The sample holds many counts of this clonotype. The J gene is TRBJ2-7, the V gene TRBV6-1; TRBD2 might be the D (6 bases). The V gene's germline CDR1 is MNHNS and CDR2 SASEGT. The CDR3 totals 16 residues. Trimming left V 2 bases short and J 6 bases short, with 20 bases between. The CDR3 spells CASSEFRGSRESEQYF. The CDR3 DNA is TGTGCCAGCAGTGAATTTCGCGGGTCTCGGGAGAGCGAGCAGTACTTC.

This clonotype has at least ten counts. In DNA form, the CDR3 reads TGTGCGGGACAGGGGGCTCGAAATGAGCAGTTCTTC. Its protein product is CAGQGARNEQFF. This chain connects TRBV30 to TRBJ2-1; 12 nucleotides line up with TRBD1. The V gene's germline CDR1 is GTSNPN and CDR2 SVGIG (reference sequence). CDR3 size: 12 residues.

The sample holds many counts of this clonotype. Here the CDR3 DNA reads TGTGCCTGGCGACAGGGCGGGGGCTACACCTTC. Its translation is CAWRQGGGYTF. The V gene is TRBV30, the J gene TRBJ1-2; 7 bases line up with TRBD1. This CDR3 is 11 amino acids long. Germline trimming cut 5 bases from V and 8 bases from J; bases unmatched to any gene: 5. CDR1 is GTSNPN, CDR2 SVGIG, per germline (reference sequence). Based on the CDR3 plus reference TRBV30 and TRBJ1-2, the full variable domain is SQTIHQWPATLVQPVGSPLSLECTVEGTSNPNLYWYRQAAGRGLQLLFYSVGIGQISSEVPQNLSASRPQDRQFILSSKKLLLSDSGFYLCAWRQGGGYTFGSGTRLTVV.

Points on this clonotype: A much bigger clone sits one base away, suggesting this may be a read error. The gene calls are TRBV7-8 and TRBJ2-7, with 10 bases matching TRBD1. This CDR3 contains 14 residues. Germline CDR1 and CDR2: SGHVS and FQNEAQ. V was clipped by 5 bases and J by 2 bases; unmatched bases: 3. The CDR3 spells CASSTGQGTYEQYF. For the CDR3, the DNA is TGTGCCAGCAGCACGGGACAGGGGACCTACGAGCAGTACTTC.

The chain joins TRBV5-1 to TRBJ2-7, with D hard to call. This CDR3 region has 14 residues. Germline V gene data show CDR1 as SGHRS and CDR2 as YFSETQ. Trimming shortened V by 4 bases and J by 0 bases, and 11 bases separated the two germline ends. CDR3 in amino acids: CASSADRNSYEQYF. Written as DNA, the CDR3 is TGCGCCAGCAGCGCAGATCGGAACTCCTACGAGCAGTACTTC.